The sequence of this TCR beta chain was determined in a study of cytomegalovirus exposure and HLA in healthy donors. This PCR relied on a set of 60 Vbeta primers and 13 Jbeta primers. TCRdb's table, derived via immunoSEQ multiplex PCR, lists solely in-frame clones and lacks some. The data show about 160,000 clones, roughly 84% seen once. From germline, CDR1 is SGHVS and CDR2 FQNEAQ. V trimming: 1 base; J trimming: 3 bases; junction bases outside the gene matches: 4. This CDR3 has 16 amino acids. V is TRBV7-8 and J is TRBJ2-1, with 9 positions matching TRBD2. The material sequenced was PBMCs. This sequence was found in a man aged 25 to 40 in good health and CMV-seronegative. The DNA of the CDR3 is TGTGCCAGCAGCTTAGGGACTAGCGCATTCTACAATGAGCAGTTCTTC. Its protein is CASSLGTSAFYNEQFF.